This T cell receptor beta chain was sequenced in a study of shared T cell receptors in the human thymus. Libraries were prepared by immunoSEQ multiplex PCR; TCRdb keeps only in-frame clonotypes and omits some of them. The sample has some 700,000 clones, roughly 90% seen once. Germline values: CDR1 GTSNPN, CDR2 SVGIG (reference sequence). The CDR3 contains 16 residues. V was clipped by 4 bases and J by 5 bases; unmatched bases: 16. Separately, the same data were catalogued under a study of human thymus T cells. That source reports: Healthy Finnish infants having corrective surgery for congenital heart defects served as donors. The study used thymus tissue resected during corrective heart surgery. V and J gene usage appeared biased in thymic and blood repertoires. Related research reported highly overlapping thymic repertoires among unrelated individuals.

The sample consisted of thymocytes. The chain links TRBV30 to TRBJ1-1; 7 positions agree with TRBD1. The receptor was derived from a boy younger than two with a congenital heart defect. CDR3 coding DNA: TGTGCCTGGATGAATCTCGACAGGGTTGAAGGGACTGAAGCTTTCTTT. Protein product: CAWMNLDRVEGTEAFF. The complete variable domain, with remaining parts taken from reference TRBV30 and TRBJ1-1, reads SQTIHQWPATLVQPVGSPLSLECTVEGTSNPNLYWYRQAAGRGLQLLFYSVGIGQISSEVPQNLSASRPQDRQFILSSKKLLLSDSGFYLCAWMNLDRVEGTEAFFGQGTRLTVV.